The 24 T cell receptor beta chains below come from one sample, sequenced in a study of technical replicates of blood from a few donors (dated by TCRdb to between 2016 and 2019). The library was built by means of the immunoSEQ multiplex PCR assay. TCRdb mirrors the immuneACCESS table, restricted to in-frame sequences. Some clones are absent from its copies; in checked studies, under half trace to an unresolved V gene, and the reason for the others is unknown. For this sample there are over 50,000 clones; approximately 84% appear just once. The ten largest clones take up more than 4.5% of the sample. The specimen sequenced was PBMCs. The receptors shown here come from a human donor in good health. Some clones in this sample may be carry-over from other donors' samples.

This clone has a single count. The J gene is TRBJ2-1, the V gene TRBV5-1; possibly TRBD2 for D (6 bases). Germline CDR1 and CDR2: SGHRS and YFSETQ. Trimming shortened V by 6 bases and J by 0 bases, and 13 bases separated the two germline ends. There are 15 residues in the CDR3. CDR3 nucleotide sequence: TGCGCCAGCAACCCGGGACTCATCTCCTACAATGAGCAGTTCTTC. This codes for CASNPGLISYNEQFF.

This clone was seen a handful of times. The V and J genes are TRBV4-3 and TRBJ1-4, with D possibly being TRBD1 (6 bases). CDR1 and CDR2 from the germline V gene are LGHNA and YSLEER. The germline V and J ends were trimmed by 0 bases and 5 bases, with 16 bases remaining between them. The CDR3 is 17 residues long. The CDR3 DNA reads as TGCGCCAGCAGCCAAGACTACTCGGGACACGGAAATGAAAAACTGTTTTTT. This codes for CASSQDYSGHGNEKLFF.

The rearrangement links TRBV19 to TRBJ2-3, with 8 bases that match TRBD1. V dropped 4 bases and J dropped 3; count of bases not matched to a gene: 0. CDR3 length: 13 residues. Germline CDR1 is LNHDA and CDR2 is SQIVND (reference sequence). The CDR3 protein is CASSNRGTDTQYF. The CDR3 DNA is TGTGCCAGTAGTAACAGGGGGACAGATACGCAGTATTTT.

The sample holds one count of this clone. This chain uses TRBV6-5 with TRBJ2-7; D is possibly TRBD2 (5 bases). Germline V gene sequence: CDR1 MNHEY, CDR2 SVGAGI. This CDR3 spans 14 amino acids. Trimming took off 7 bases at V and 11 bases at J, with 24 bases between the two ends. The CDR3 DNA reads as TGTGCCAGCAATGTTAATAGCGTCTCTACGCCGGAGTACTTC. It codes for CASNVNSVSTPEYF.

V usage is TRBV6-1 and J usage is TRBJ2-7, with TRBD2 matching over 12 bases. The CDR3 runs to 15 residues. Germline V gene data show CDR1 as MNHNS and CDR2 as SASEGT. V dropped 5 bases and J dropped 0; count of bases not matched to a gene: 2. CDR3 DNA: TGTGCCAGCAGTTTGACTAGCGGGAGCTCCTACGAGCAGTACTTC. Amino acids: CASSLTSGSSYEQYF.

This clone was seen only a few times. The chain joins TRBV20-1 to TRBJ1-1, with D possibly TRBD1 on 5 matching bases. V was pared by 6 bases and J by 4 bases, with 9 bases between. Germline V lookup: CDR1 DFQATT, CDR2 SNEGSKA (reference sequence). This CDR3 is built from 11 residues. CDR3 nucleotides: TGCAGTGCGGGGGGGAGCACTGAAGCTTTCTTT. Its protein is CSAGGSTEAFF.

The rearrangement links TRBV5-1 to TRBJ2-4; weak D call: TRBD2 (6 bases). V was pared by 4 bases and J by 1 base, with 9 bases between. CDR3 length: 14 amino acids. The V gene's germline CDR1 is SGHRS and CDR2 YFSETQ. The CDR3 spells CASSAEGAKNIQYF. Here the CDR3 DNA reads TGCGCCAGCAGCGCGGAGGGGGCCAAAAACATTCAGTACTTC.

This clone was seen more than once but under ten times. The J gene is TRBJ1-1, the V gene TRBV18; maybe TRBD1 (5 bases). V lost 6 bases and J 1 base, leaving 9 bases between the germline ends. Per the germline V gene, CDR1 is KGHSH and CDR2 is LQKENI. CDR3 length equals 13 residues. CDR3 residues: CASSADTNTEAFF. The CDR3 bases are TGTGCCAGCTCCGCGGACACGAACACTGAAGCTTTCTTT.

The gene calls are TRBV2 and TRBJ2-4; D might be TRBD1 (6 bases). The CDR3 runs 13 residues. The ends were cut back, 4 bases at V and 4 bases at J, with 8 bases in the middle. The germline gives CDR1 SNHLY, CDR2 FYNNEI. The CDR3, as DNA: TGTGCCAGCAGTGGCCAGGGGAAAAACATTCAGTACTTC. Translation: CASSGQGKNIQYF.

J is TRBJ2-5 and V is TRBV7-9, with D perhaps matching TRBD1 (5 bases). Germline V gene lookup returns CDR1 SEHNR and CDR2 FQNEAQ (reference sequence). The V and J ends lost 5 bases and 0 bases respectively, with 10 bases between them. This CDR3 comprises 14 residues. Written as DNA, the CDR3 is TGTGCCAGCAGCGGGGCTTTGTACCAAGAGACCCAGTACTTC. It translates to CASSGALYQETQYF.

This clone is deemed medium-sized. CDR3 DNA: TGCGCCAGCAGCCAGAGCGGGGGCTACAATGAGCAGTTCTTC. Translated, it gives CASSQSGGYNEQFF. The chain carries TRBV5-1 and TRBJ2-1, with TRBD2 matching over 8 bases. J was trimmed by 3 bases and V by 4 bases; bases with no gene match: 3. This CDR3 contains 14 residues. Germline CDR1 is SGHRS and CDR2 is YFSETQ.

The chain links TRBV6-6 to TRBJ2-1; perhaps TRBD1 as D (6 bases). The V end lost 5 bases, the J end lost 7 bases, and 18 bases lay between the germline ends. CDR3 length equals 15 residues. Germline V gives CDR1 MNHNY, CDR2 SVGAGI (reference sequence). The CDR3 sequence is CASSPPSPRGNEQFF. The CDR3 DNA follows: TGTGCCAGCAGTCCCCCTAGCCCGAGGGGGAATGAGCAGTTCTTC.

CDR3 in DNA: TGCGCCAGCACCTTGGACAGGGGGTGGGGAAACACCATATATTTT. This sequence encodes CASTLDRGWGNTIYF. This chain links TRBV10-1 with TRBJ1-3; TRBD1 agrees at 10 bases. CDR3 length: 15 amino acids. From germline, CDR1 is WNHNN and CDR2 SYGVQD (reference sequence). V was pared by 7 bases and J by 4 bases, with 7 bases of the junction left unmatched.

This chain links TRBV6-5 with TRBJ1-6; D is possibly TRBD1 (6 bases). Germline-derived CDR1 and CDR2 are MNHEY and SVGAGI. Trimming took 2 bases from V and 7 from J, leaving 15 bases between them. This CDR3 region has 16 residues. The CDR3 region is CASSYDGQIRNSPLHF. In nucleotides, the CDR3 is TGTGCCAGCAGTTACGATGGACAGATAAGGAATTCACCCCTCCACTTT.

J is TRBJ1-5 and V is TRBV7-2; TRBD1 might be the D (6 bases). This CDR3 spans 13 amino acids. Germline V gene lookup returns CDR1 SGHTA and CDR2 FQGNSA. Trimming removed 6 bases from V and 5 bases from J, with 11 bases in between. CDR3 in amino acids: CASSSKGDQPQHF. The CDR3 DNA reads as TGTGCCAGCAGTTCCAAGGGGGATCAGCCCCAGCATTTT. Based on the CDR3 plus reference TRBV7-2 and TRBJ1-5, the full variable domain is GAGVSQSPSNKVTEKGKDVELRCDPISGHTALYWYRQSLGQGLEFLIYFQGNSAPDKSGLPSDRFSAERTGGSVSTLTIQRTQQEDSAVYLCASSSKGDQPQHFGDGTRLSIL.

The CDR3 here is CASSRLAGGSYEQYF. The CDR3, as DNA: TGCGCCAGCAGCCGTCTAGCGGGGGGGTCCTACGAGCAGTACTTC. This chain connects TRBV5-1 to TRBJ2-7, with TRBD2 identical over 12 bases. CDR1 is SGHRS, CDR2 YFSETQ, per germline. The CDR3 spans 15 residues. Trimming removed 4 bases from V and 1 base from J; junction bases left unmatched: 3.

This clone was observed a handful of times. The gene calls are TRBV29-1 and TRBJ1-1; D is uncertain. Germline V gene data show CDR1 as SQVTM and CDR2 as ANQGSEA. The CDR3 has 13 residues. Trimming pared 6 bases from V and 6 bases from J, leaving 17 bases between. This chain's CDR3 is CSVLDLLGAEAFF. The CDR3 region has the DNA TGCAGCGTCCTTGACCTGTTAGGAGCTGAAGCTTTCTTT.

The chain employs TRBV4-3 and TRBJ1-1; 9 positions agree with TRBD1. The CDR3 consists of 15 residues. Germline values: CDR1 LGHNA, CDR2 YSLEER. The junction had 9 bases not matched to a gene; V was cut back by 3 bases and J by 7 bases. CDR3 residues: CASSHTGTGNGEAFF. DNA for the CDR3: TGCGCCAGCAGCCACACCGGGACAGGGAATGGTGAAGCTTTCTTT.

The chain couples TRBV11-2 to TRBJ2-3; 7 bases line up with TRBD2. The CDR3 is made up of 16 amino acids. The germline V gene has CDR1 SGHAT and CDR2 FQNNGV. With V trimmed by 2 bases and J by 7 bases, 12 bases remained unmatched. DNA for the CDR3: TGTGCCAGCAGCTTACTAGGGCTAGCGGTCATGAATACGCAGTATTTT. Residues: CASSLLGLAVMNTQYF.

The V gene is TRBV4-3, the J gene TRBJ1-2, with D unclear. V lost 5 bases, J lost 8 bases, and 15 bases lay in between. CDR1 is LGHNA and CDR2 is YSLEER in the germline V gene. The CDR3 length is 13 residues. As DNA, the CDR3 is TGCGCCAGCAGCTCAGACATTAGCGGCGGCTACACCTTC. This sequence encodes CASSSDISGGYTF.

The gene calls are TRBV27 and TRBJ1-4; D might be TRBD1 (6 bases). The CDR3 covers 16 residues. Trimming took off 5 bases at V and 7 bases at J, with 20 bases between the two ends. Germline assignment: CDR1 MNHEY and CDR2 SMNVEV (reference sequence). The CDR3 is CASSDPTGFLGEKLFF. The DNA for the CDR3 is TGTGCCAGCAGTGACCCTACAGGGTTTCTAGGTGAAAAACTGTTTTTT.

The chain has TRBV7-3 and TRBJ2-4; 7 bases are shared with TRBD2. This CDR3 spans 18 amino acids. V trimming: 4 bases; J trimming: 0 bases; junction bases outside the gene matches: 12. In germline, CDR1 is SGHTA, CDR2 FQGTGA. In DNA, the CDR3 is TGTGCCAGCAGCTCCCCCGCGGGAGTGAACAGAGCCAAAAACATTCAGTACTTC. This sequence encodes CASSSPAGVNRAKNIQYF. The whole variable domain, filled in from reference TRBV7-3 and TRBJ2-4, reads GAGVSQTPSNKVTEKGKYVELRCDPISGHTALYWYRQSLGQGPEFLIYFQGTGAADDSGLPNDRFFAVRPEGSVSTLKIQRTERGDSAVYLCASSSPAGVNRAKNIQYFGAGTRLSVL.

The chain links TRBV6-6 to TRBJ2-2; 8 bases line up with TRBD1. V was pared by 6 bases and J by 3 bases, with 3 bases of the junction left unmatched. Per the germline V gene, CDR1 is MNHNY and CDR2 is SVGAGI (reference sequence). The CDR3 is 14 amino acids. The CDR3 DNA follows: TGTGCCAGCAGCATGACAGGGGACACCGGGGAGCTGTTTTTT. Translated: CASSMTGDTGELFF.

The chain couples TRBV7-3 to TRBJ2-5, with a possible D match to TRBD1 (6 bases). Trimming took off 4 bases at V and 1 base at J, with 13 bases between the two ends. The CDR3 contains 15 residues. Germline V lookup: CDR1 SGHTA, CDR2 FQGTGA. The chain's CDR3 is CASSSLGGPQETQYF. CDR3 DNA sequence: TGTGCCAGCAGCTCCCTAGGGGGACCCCAAGAGACCCAGTACTTC.